The clone carrying this TCR beta chain was seen ten or more times. The antigen remains undetermined. This entry comes from a study of response to subunit inactivated influenza vaccine. Broader study findings: The authors put forward the suggestion that each seasonal influenza vaccination may bring in only a limited number of new T cells.

Each CDR3 protein gets one entry after TCRdb re-called the RT-PCR reads with MiXCR. The data show roughly 460,000 distinct CDR3 sequences, 10% to 11% seen once. The CDR3 spans 15 residues. Unmatched junction bases numbered 7, after V lost 3 bases and J lost 4 bases. The material sequenced was PBMCs from blood, taken roughly 48 days after vaccination. This receptor was identified in a man aged 45-65 years who received an inactivated influenza vaccine. The chain is built from TRBV12-3 or TRBV12-4 and TRBJ2-5; the match to TRBD1 covers 8 bases. The CDR3 reads CASSLGQGARETQYF. DNA of the CDR3: TGTGCCAGCAGTTTGGGGCAGGGGGCGAGAGAGACCCAGTACTTC.